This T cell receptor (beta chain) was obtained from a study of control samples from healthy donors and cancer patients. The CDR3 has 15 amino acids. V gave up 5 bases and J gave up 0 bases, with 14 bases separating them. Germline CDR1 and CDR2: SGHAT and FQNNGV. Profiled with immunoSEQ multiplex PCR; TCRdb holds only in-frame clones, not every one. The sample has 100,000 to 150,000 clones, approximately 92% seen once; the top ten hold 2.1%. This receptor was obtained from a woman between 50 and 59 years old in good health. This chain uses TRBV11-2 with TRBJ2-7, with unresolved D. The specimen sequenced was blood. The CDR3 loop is CASSTSADTSYEQYF. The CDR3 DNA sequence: TGTGCCAGCAGCACCTCCGCCGACACCTCCTACGAGCAGTACTTC. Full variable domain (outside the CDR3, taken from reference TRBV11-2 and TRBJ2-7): EAGVAQSPRYKIIEKRQSVAFWCNPISGHATLYWYQQILGQGPKLLIQFQNNGVVDDSQLPKDRFSAERLKGVDSTLKIQPAKLEDSAVYLCASSTSADTSYEQYFGPGTRLTVT.